This is a list of T cell receptor beta chains from one sample in a study of graft-versus-host responses after intestinal transplantation. The protocol was immunoSEQ multiplex PCR, while the TCRdb copy is restricted to in-frame clones and leaves out a portion. The sample shows some 31,000 clones, about 92% of them seen only once. The sample here was PBMCs, taken roughly 62 days after intestinal transplant. Receptor source: a human patient who received an intestinal transplant, so some T cells may come from the graft donor. Each CDR3 is given with its conserved first and last residue. Each record gives: D gene, V gene, clone size, J gene, CDR3 DNA, CDR3 protein. The D gene is left open where the match is weak. Clone size appears in some rows only: once, few, many, or a class for an expanded clone.

.,TRBV5-5,.,TRBJ1-1,TGTGCCAGCAGCCCGATCCCGGGACAGAACACTGAAGCTTTCTTT,CASSPIPGQNTEAFF
.,TRBV7-6,once,TRBJ1-6,TGTGCCAGCAGCTTAGAGACGTCTGATAATTCACCCCTCCACTTT,CASSLETSDNSPLHF
TRBD2,TRBV4-2,.,TRBJ2-2,TGTGCCAGCAGCCAAGGGACTAGCGGGAGGGGGGAGCTGTTTTTT,CASSQGTSGRGELFF
TRBD1,TRBV11-2,.,TRBJ1-1,TGTGCCAGCAGCTTCCACCGGGACAGCGATGAAGCTTTCTTT,CASSFHRDSDEAFF
.,TRBV5-6,.,TRBJ2-4,TGTGCCAGCAGCTTACGCCGGGGAGAAAACATTCAGTACTTC,CASSLRRGENIQYF
TRBD2,TRBV2,.,TRBJ2-7,TGTGCCAGCAGTGGCAGCGGGAGTAAACACGAGCAGTACTTC,CASSGSGSKHEQYF
.,TRBV5-1,.,TRBJ2-5,TGCGCCAGCAGCTTGACGGTGACCCAGTACTTC,CASSLTVTQYF
.,TRBV7-9,.,TRBJ1-2,TGTGCCAGCAGCGCCTCCGGGCCGATATATGGCTACACCTTC,CASSASGPIYGYTF
.,TRBV7-6,.,TRBJ2-1,TGTGCCAGCAGCCTACACTTAGGGCAGGGGTCCAATGAGCAGTTCTTC,CASSLHLGQGSNEQFF
TRBD2,TRBV19,.,TRBJ2-4,TGTGCCAATAGTTTAATTAGCGGGGGGGAAAACATTCAGTACTTC,CANSLISGGENIQYF
TRBD2,TRBV5-7,.,TRBJ2-5,TGTGCCAGCAGCTGGGGGGAGGGACCCTTTCTACAAGAGACCCAGTACTTC,CASSWGEGPFLQETQYF
TRBD2,TRBV15,.,TRBJ2-7,TGTGCCACCAGCAGAGATCTCCCTAGCGGACCTCCCTACGAGCAGTACTTC,CATSRDLPSGPPYEQYF
.,TRBV6-1,.,TRBJ1-1,TGTGCCAGCTCTAGAAACACAGGATTGAACACTGAAGCTTTCTTT,CASSRNTGLNTEAFF
.,TRBV6-5,.,TRBJ1-2,TGTGCCAGCTACCCGAAACGACAGGTCGCAGAGGGCTACACCTTC,CASYPKRQVAEGYTF
TRBD2,TRBV5-4,.,TRBJ2-7,TGTGCCAGCAGCAGAGCGGGGCCTTTCTACGAGCAGTACTTC,CASSRAGPFYEQYF
.,TRBV6-5,.,TRBJ1-1,TGTGCCAGCAGCATCTCCTTAACAGGGTCTCCTGAAGCTTTCTTT,CASSISLTGSPEAFF
.,TRBV19,.,TRBJ2-5,TGTGCCAGTACCGAGACCGGATTCCAAGAGACCCAGTACTTC,CASTETGFQETQYF
TRBD1,TRBV10-3,.,TRBJ2-5,TGTGCCATCAGTGGGACTGGGACAGGGGCGTTACGGGAAGAGACCCAGTACTTC,CAISGTGTGALREETQYF
.,TRBV7-8,.,TRBJ2-5,TGTGCCAGCGAAGAGACCCAGTACTTC,CASEETQYF
.,TRBV7-8,.,TRBJ1-2,TGTGCCAGCAGCTTCGGTCGACAGCTCAACTATGGCTACACCTTC,CASSFGRQLNYGYTF
TRBD2,TRBV9,.,TRBJ2-7,TGTGCCAGCAGCGTAGCGGCTAGCGGGCTCTACGAGCAGTACTTC,CASSVAASGLYEQYF
.,TRBV7-9,.,TRBJ2-7,TGTGCCAGCAGCTTAGTGGAGGCCTACGAGCAGTACTTC,CASSLVEAYEQYF
.,TRBV7-8,.,TRBJ2-7,TGTGCCAGCAGCAACGATGGGAGGAGCTCCTACGAGCAGTACTTC,CASSNDGRSSYEQYF
.,TRBV6-1,.,TRBJ1-2,TGTGCCAGCAGTGAACAGGTGAACTATGGCTACACCTTC,CASSEQVNYGYTF
.,TRBV1,.,TRBJ2-5,TGCACCAGCAGCCAAGATTGGGTGACCCAGTACTTC,CTSSQDWVTQYF
.,TRBV7-2,once,TRBJ1-5,TGTGCCAGCAGCTTAGTGAAGGGTAGCAATCAGCCCCAGCATTTT,CASSLVKGSNQPQHF
.,TRBV4-1,.,TRBJ1-5,TGCGCCAGCAGCCAGCAGGGTTATAGCAATCAGCCCCAGCATTTT,CASSQQGYSNQPQHF
.,TRBV25-1,.,TRBJ1-5,TGTGCCAGCAGTGAATTGGACAATCAGCCCCAGCATTTT,CASSELDNQPQHF
TRBD2,TRBV10-3,.,TRBJ2-7,TGTGCCATCAGTGCACTAGCGGGAGGCTCCTACGAGCAGTACTTC,CAISALAGGSYEQYF
.,TRBV29-1,.,TRBJ1-4,TGCAGCGTCAACGGGGGGACAACTAATGAAAAACTGTTTTTT,CSVNGGTTNEKLFF
.,TRBV5-5,.,TRBJ2-7,TGTGCCAGCAGCGACCGCTACGAGCAGTACTTC,CASSDRYEQYF
.,TRBV5-1,.,TRBJ2-7,TGCGCCAGCAGCCCCAGAGGTTGGGAGCAGTACTTC,CASSPRGWEQYF
TRBD1,TRBV19,.,TRBJ2-7,TGTGCCAGTAGTAACGCAGGGGGCGCCTACGAGCAGTACTTC,CASSNAGGAYEQYF
TRBD1,TRBV27,.,TRBJ1-2,TGTGCCAGCAGCCCTGACAGGGGGCGCCGGAACTATGGCTACACCTTC,CASSPDRGRRNYGYTF
.,TRBV25-1,.,TRBJ1-3,TGTGCCAGCAGTGAATATCAGAGCAGGTCTGGAAACACCACATATTTT,CASSEYQSRSGNTTYF
.,TRBV30,.,TRBJ1-5,TGTGCCTCCTCAAGGGAGGGCAATCAGCCCCAGCATTTT,CASSREGNQPQHF
.,TRBV29-1,once,TRBJ1-4,TGCAGCGTTGATGAAGAAAAACTGTTTTTT,CSVDEEKLFF
TRBD2,TRBV28,.,TRBJ2-7,TGTGCCAGCAGTCCCTGGGGCGGGAGGACCTACGAGCAGTACTTC,CASSPWGGRTYEQYF
.,TRBV21-1,.,TRBJ2-3,TGTGCCAGCAGCAAAGTGTTTGCTAGCCTAATCACAGATACGCAGTATTTT,CASSKVFASLITDTQYF
.,TRBV30,once,TRBJ1-2,TGTGCCTGGAGTGGGACAACCTATGGCTACACCTTC,CAWSGTTYGYTF
TRBD1,TRBV6-6,.,TRBJ1-4,TGTGCCAGCAGTCACCCGGGACAGGGGGATGAAAAACTGTTTTTT,CASSHPGQGDEKLFF
TRBD1,TRBV7-9,.,TRBJ2-2,TGTGCCAGCAGCCAATGGACAGGGGGCATCACCGGGGAGCTGTTTTTT,CASSQWTGGITGELFF
.,TRBV29-1,.,TRBJ1-5,TGCAGCGTTAGGACCCCCAATCAGCCCCAGCATTTT,CSVRTPNQPQHF
TRBD1,TRBV29-1,.,TRBJ1-4,TGCAGCGTTGAACACCGGGACAGGGATGAAAAACTGTTTTTT,CSVEHRDRDEKLFF
.,TRBV6-5,once,TRBJ1-3,TGTGCCAGCAGTACCGATCAGGGGACTGGAAACACCATATATTTT,CASSTDQGTGNTIYF
.,TRBV19,once,TRBJ1-1,TGTGCCAGCCACTCACCAATCGAAGAAGCTTTCTTT,CASHSPIEEAFF
.,TRBV5-4,.,TRBJ2-7,TGTGCCAGCAGCTGGGGTCCGGGACTGCTCTACGAGCAGTACTTC,CASSWGPGLLYEQYF
.,TRBV6-4,.,TRBJ2-3,TGTGCCAGCAGTGAGAGTAGCGGCACAGATACGCAGTATTTT,CASSESSGTDTQYF
.,TRBV7-2,.,TRBJ1-5,TGTGCCAGCAGCTTAGGCCAGTTCAATCAGCCCCAGCATTTT,CASSLGQFNQPQHF
TRBD1,TRBV7-6,.,TRBJ1-5,TGTGCCAGCAGCTTAGGAACAGGGGACTGGGGCAATCAGCCCCAGCATTTT,CASSLGTGDWGNQPQHF
TRBD1,TRBV9,.,TRBJ1-1,TGTGCCAGTGGACAGGGGGCCACTGAAGCTTTCTTT,CASGQGATEAFF
.,TRBV15,.,TRBJ1-5,TGTGCCACCAGCAGAGAGCCCTTTACAGGGTGGGTTCAGCCCCAGCATTTT,CATSREPFTGWVQPQHF
TRBD2,TRBV15,.,TRBJ2-1,TGTGCCACCAGCAGAGACCCCGGACTAGCGGGGGGGGTAAATGAGCAGTTCTTC,CATSRDPGLAGGVNEQFF
.,TRBV11-2,.,TRBJ2-7,TGTGCCAGCAGCTTAGCGGTCCCCGAGCAGTACTTC,CASSLAVPEQYF
.,TRBV6-1,.,TRBJ2-5,TGTGCCAGCAGTGGGGAGGGGGGTTCTCAAAAAGAGACCCAGTACTTC,CASSGEGGSQKETQYF
.,TRBV2,.,TRBJ1-6,TGTGCCAGCAGTGAGTCCACAGGATCCTATAATTCACCCCTCCACTTT,CASSESTGSYNSPLHF
.,TRBV28,.,TRBJ2-7,TGTGCCAGCTCCCCAGGGGGGGACTACGAGCAGTACTTC,CASSPGGDYEQYF
.,TRBV4-2,.,TRBJ1-4,TGTGCCAGCAGCCAAGTACGACAGAAAGGGGAAAAACTGTTTTTT,CASSQVRQKGEKLFF